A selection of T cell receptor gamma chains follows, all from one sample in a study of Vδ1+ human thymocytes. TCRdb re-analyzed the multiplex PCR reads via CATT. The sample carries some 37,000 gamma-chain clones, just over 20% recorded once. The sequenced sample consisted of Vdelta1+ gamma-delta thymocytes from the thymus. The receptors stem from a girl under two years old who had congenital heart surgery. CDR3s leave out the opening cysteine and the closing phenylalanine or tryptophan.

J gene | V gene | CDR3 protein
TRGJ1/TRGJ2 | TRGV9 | ALWESEGYKKL
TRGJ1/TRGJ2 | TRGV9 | ALWDPGSYKKL
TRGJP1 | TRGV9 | ALWEVQGSWFEI
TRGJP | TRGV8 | ATWAYLSRELGKKIKV
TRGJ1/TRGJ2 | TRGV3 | ATWDRPGCGYKKL
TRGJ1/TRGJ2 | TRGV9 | ALWEISRNKKL
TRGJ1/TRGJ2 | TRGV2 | ATWDGPNFYKKL
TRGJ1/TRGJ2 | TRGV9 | ALWEAPPIRRRDGKKL
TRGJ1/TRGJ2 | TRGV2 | ATWDGLLGDYKKL
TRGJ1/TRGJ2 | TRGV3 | ATWDRPLPEYKKL
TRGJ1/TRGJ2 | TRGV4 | ATWDGLKKL
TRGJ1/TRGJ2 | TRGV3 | ATWDRLEKKL
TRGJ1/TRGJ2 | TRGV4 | ATWDGPSKKL
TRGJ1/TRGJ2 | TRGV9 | ALWEALSNYYKKL
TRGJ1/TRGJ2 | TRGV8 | ATWGQNYYKKL
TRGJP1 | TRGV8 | ATWTGGWFKI
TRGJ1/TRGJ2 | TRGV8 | ATWDSDKKL
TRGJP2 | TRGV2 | ATWDGPPSSDWIKT
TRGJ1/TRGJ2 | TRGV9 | ALWDLGSSKKL
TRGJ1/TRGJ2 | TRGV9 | ALWGVKGNYYKKL
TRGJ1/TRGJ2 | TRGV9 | ALWEVLGL
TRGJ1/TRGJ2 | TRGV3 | ATWDRKPYYKKL
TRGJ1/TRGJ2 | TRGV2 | ATWDGPLYYKKL
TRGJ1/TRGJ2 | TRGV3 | ATWDRRKTENYYKKL
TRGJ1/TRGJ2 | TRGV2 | ATWEHSNYYKKL
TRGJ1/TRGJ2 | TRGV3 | ATWDRPFYSGYYKKL
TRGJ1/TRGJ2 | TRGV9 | ALWNAQDYKKL
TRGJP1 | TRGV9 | ALWEVTGAWFKI
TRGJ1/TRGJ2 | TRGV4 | ATWDGLSFHYKKL
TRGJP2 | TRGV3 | ATWDRRDSSDWIKT
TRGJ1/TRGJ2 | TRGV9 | ALWGSFGRYKKL
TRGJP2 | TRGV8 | ATWPYAPSDWIKT
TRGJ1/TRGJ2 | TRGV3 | ATWGKIYYKKL
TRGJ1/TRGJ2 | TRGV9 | ALWEMKKVRYYKKL
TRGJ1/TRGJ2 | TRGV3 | ATWDRRSYYKKL
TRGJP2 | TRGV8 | ATWDNQSSDWIKT
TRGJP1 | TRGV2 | ATWDAGGTGWFKI
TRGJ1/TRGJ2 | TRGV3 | ATWASNYYKKL
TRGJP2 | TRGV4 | ATWDGLNSSDWIKT
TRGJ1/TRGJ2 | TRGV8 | ATWGSYYKKL
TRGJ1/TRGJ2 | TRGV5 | ATWDRPENYYKKL
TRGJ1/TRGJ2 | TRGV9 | ALWEEERVYYKKL
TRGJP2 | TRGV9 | ALWEAVPPGVVYSDWIKT
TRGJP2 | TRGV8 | ATWARPLSSDWIKT
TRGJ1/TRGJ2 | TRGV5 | ATRDNHKL
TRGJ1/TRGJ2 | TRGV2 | ATWDGKRKL
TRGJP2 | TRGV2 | ATWDGRSDWIKT
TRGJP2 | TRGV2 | ATWDGRLSDWIKT
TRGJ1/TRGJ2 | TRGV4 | ATWDVGYKKL
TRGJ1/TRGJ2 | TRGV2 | ATWDGGGYKKL